Shown below are 4 T cell receptor beta chains from a single sample sequenced in a study of ipilimumab plus nivolumab after autologous stem cell transplantation. Repertoires were generated with immunoSEQ multiplex PCR, while TCRdb's copy carries only in-frame clones and drops some. The sample holds over 10,000 clones, 65% to 75% seen once. The sample consisted of PBMCs, taken in a trial of ipilimumab plus nivolumab as post-transplant consolidation. These receptors were taken from a male donor with multiple myeloma.

The gene calls are TRBV6-5 and TRBJ1-1, with 9 bases lining up with TRBD1. The ends lost 6 bases at V and 8 bases at J; junction bases unmatched: 10. The CDR3 loop spans 14 amino acids. Germline CDR1 and CDR2: MNHEY and SVGAGI. The CDR3 loop is CASRPGTGLPEAFF. DNA of the CDR3: TGTGCCAGCAGACCCGGGACAGGGTTACCAGAAGCTTTCTTT.

The sample holds one count of this clone. The chain couples TRBV28 to TRBJ2-1, with 7 positions matching TRBD2. Trimming took 7 bases from V and 0 from J; bases not matched to a gene: 9. The CDR3 totals 16 residues. Germline V CDR1 and CDR2: MDHEN, SYDVKM. CDR3 in amino acids: CASTFRAGVSYNEQFF. For the CDR3, the DNA is TGTGCCAGCACCTTTAGGGCGGGGGTCTCCTACAATGAGCAGTTCTTC. The full variable domain, with the rest looked up from reference TRBV28 and TRBJ2-1, is DVKVTQSSRYLVKRTGEKVFLECVQDMDHENMFWYRQDPGLGLRLIYFSYDVKMKEKGDIPEGYSVSREKKERFSLILESASTNQTSMYLCASTFRAGVSYNEQFFGPGTRLTVL.

With regard to this clone: At one end, the junction sequence differs from germline, possibly due to a read error. The rearrangement links TRBV10-3 to TRBJ2-1; no firm D call. CDR1 and CDR2 from the germline V gene are ENHRY and SYGVKD. This CDR3 region has 13 residues. In DNA, the CDR3 is TGTGCCATCGGTGACGGACCCTACAATGAGCAGTTCTTC. Amino acid sequence: CAIGDGPYNEQFF.

This clone came up a few times. The V gene is TRBV29-1, the J gene TRBJ2-5; 16 bases are shared with TRBD2. CDR1 is SQVTM and CDR2 is ANQGSEA in the germline V gene. The J segment lost 2 bases and the V segment lost 0 bases, leaving 9 bases of the junction unmatched. The CDR3 is 19 residues long. The CDR3 DNA is TGCAGCGTTGAAGAGCCGGGACTAGCGGGGGGGAGTATTCAAGAGACCCAGTACTTC. As protein: CSVEEPGLAGGSIQETQYF.